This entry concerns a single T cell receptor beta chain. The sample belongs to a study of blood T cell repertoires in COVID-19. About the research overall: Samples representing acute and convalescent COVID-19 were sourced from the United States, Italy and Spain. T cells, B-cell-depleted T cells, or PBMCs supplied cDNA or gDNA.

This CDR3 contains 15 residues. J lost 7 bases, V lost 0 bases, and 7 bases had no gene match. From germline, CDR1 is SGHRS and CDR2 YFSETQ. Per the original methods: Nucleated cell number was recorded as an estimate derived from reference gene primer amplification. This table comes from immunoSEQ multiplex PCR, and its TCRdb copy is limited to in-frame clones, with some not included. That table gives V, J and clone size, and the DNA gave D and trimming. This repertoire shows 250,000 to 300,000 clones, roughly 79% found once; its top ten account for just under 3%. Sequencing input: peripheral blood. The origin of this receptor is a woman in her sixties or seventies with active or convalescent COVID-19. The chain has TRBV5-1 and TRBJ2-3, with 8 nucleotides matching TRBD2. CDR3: CASSLARGGPYTQYF. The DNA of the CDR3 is TGCGCCAGCAGCTTGGCCCGGGGGGGCCCATATACGCAGTATTTT.